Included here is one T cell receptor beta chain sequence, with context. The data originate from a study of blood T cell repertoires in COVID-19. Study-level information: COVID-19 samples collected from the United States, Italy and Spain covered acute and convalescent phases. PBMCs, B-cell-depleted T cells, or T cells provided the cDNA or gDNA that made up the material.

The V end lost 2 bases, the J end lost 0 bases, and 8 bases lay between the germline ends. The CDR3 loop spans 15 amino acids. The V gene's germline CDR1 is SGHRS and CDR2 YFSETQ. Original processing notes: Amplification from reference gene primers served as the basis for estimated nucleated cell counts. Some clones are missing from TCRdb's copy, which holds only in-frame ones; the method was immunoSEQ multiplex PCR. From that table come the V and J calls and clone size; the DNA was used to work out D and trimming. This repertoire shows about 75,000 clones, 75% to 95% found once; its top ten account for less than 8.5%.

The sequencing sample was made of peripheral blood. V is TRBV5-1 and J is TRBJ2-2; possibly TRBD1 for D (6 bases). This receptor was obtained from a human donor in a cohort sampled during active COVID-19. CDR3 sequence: CASSLGQTNTGELFF. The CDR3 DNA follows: TGCGCCAGCAGCTTAGGACAGACGAACACCGGGGAGCTGTTTTTT.